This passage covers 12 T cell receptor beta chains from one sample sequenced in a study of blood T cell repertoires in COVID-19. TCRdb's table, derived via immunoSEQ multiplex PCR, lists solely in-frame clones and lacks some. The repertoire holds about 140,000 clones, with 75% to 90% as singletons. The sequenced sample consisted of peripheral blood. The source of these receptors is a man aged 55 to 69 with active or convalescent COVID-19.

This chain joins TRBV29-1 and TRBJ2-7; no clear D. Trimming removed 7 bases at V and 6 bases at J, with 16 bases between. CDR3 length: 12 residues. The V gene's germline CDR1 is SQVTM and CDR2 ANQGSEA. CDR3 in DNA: TGCAGCGGGGCAGATTCCCTCCTCGAGCAGTACTTC. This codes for CSGADSLLEQYF.

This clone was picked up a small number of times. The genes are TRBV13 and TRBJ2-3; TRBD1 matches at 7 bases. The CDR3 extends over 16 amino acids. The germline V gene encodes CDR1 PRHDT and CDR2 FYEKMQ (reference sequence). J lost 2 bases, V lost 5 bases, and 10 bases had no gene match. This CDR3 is CASSHTGVESTDTQYF. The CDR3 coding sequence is TGTGCCAGCAGCCACACAGGGGTTGAATCCACAGATACGCAGTATTTT.

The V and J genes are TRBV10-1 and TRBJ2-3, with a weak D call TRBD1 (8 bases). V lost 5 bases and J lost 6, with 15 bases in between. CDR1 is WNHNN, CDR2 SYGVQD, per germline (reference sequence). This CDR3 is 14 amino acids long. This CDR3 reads CASSRTGRGDTQYF. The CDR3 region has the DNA TGCGCCAGCAGTCGGACAGGGAGGGGCGATACGCAGTATTTT.

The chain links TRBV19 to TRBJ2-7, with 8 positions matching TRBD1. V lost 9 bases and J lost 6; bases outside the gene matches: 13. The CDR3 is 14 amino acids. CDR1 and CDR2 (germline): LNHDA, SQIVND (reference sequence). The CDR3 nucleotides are TGTGCCAGCTCGACAGGGGACATATCCCCCGAGCAGTACTTC. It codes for CASSTGDISPEQYF.

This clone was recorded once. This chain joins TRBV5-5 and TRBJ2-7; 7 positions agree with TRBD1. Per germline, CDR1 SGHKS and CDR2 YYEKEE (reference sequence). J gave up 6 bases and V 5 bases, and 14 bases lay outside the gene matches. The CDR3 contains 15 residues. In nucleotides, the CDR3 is TGTGCCAGCAGTCGTGACAGGGTCAACGCCCGCGAGCAGTACTTC. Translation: CASSRDRVNAREQYF.

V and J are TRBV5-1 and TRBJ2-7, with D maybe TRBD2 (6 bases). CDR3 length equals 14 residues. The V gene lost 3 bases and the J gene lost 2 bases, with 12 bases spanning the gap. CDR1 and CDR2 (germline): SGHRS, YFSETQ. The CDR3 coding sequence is TGCGCCAGCAGCTCCTCAGGCGGGACCTACGAGCAGTACTTC. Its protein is CASSSSGGTYEQYF. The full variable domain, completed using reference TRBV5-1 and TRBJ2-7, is KAGVTQTPRYLIKTRGQQVTLSCSPISGHRSVSWYQQTPGQGLQFLFEYFSETQRNKGNFPGRFSGRQFSNSRSEMNVSTLELGDSALYLCASSSSGGTYEQYFGPGTRLTVT.

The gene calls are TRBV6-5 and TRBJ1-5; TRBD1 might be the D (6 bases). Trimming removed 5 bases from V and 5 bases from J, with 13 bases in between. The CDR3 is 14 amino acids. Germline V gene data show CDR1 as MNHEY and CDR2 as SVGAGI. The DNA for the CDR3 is TGTGCCAGCAGTCCCGACAGGCCGGATCAGCCCCAGCATTTT. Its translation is CASSPDRPDQPQHF.

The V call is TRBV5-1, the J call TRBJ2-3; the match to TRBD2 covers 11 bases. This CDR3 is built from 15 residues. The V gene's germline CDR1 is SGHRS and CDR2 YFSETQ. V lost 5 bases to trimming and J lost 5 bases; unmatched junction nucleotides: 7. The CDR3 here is CASSSGRARGDTQYF. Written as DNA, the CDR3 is TGCGCCAGCAGTAGCGGGAGGGCCCGGGGAGATACGCAGTATTTT.

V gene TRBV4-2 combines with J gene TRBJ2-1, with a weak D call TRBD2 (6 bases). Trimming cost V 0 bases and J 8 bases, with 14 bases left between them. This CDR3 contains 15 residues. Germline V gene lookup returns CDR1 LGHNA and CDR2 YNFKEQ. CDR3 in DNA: TGTGCCAGCAGCCAAGATCCCGTGACTAGGGATGAGCAGTTCTTC. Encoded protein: CASSQDPVTRDEQFF.

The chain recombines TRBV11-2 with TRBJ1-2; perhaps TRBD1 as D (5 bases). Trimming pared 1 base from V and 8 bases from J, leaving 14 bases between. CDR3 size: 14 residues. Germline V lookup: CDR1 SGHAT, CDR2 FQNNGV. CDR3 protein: CASSLAGGNGGYTF. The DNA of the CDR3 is TGTGCCAGCAGCTTAGCGGGGGGTAATGGCGGCTACACCTTC.

This chain's CDR3 is CASSISSYNSPLHF. The CDR3 DNA reads as TGTGCCAGTAGTATTAGCAGTTATAATTCACCCCTCCACTTT. V gene TRBV19 combines with J gene TRBJ1-6; D is uncertain. The CDR3 runs 14 residues. Trimming left V 3 bases short and J 4 bases short, with 7 bases between. Per germline, CDR1 LNHDA and CDR2 SQIVND (reference sequence).

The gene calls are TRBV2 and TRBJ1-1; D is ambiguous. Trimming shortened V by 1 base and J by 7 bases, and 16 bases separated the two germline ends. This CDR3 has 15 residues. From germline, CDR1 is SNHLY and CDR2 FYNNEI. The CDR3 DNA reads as TGTGCCAGCAGTGAAGTCAGTCGAGGGAACGGTGAAGCTTTCTTT. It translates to CASSEVSRGNGEAFF.